Included here is one TCR beta chain sequence, with context. This sample was taken from a study of blood T cell repertoires in COVID-19. Study overall: From the United States, Italy and Spain came samples of acute and convalescent COVID-19.

Assay used: immunoSEQ multiplex PCR; TCRdb lists only in-frame clones, some missing. The sample yields roughly 140,000 clones, roughly 86% seen once. The germline CDR1 and CDR2 sequences are KGHSH and LQKENI. With 6 bases clipped from V and 3 bases from J, the junction kept 9 bases outside the gene matches. The CDR3 has 15 residues. The rearrangement uses TRBV18 and TRBJ1-1; 8 bases are shared with TRBD1. The sequenced material came from peripheral blood. The clonotype comes from a human donor in a cohort sampled during active COVID-19. The CDR3 coding sequence is TGTGCCAGCTCGCAAAGCGACAGGGGTTACACTGAAGCTTTCTTT. Its protein is CASSQSDRGYTEAFF. Variable domain in full (rest from reference TRBV18 and TRBJ1-1): NAGVMQNPRHLVRRRGQEARLRCSPMKGHSHVYWYRQLPEEGLKFMVYLQKENIIDESGMPKERFSAEFPKEGPSILRIQQVVRGDSAAYFCASSQSDRGYTEAFFGQGTRLTVV.